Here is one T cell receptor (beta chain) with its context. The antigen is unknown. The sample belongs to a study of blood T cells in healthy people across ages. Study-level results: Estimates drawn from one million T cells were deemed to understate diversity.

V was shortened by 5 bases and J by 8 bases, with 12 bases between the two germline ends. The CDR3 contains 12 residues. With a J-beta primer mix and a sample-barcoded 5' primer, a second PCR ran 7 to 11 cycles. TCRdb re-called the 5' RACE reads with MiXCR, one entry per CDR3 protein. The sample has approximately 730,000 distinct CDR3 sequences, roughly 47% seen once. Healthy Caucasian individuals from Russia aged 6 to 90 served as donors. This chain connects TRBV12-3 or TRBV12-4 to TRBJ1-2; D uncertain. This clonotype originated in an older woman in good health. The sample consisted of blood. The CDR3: CASSTSGVGYTF. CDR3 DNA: TGTGCCAGCAGTACATCAGGTGTCGGCTACACCTTC.